Presented here are 31 T cell receptor beta chains from one specimen sequenced in a study of cytomegalovirus exposure and HLA in healthy donors (dated by TCRdb to 2017 to 2019). The library was generated by the immunoSEQ multiplex PCR assay. The multiplex PCR relied on a mix of 60 forward primers for TCR Vbeta segments and 13 reverse primers for TCR Jbeta segments. TCRdb carries this immuneACCESS record with in-frame sequences only. Its versions omit some clonotypes, under half of them owing to an unresolved V gene in the studies checked, with the rest unexplained. The sample contains under 200,000 clones, around 79% of them found a single time. Jointly, the top ten make up less than 3% of the sample. The specimen was PBMCs. These receptors were obtained from a female donor in good health and CMV-seronegative.

The chain joins TRBV29-1 to TRBJ2-7, with 8 nucleotides matching TRBD1. CDR1 is SQVTM and CDR2 is ANQGSEA in the germline V gene. The CDR3 contains 14 residues. V was clipped by 0 bases and J by 4 bases; unmatched bases: 5. DNA for the CDR3: TGCAGCGTTGAAGATCCAGGGGGCAGGTACGAGCAGTACTTC. Amino acids: CSVEDPGGRYEQYF.

V gene TRBV25-1 combines with J gene TRBJ1-2, with 9 bases identical to TRBD1. Germline CDR1 MGHDK, CDR2 SYGVNS. The CDR3 has 14 residues. With 6 bases clipped from V and 8 bases from J, the junction kept 10 bases outside the gene matches. The chain's CDR3 is CASSVGGQGIGYTF. CDR3 sequence (DNA): TGTGCCAGCAGCGTTGGGGGACAGGGAATCGGCTACACCTTC.

This clone was seen only a few times. V gene TRBV18 combines with J gene TRBJ2-5; D is undetermined. Germline values: CDR1 KGHSH, CDR2 LQKENI. The CDR3 spans 13 residues. Trimming stripped 3 bases from V and 4 bases from J, with 9 bases between. The CDR3 sequence is CASSPGSIETQYF. The CDR3 nucleotides are TGTGCCAGCTCACCGGGTAGCATAGAGACCCAGTACTTC.

The genes are TRBV4-1 and TRBJ1-6; 10 bases map to TRBD1. Germline values: CDR1 MGHRA, CDR2 YSYEKL. The trim removed 0 bases at V and 9 bases at J, leaving 2 bases unmatched. The CDR3 totals 15 residues. CDR3 sequence reads: CASSQDWDRGSPLHF. CDR3 DNA sequence: TGCGCCAGCAGCCAAGACTGGGACAGGGGTTCACCCCTCCACTTT.

This clone was counted a single time. This chain connects TRBV6-6 to TRBJ1-2; a weak D match, TRBD1 (6 bases). Germline V gene sequence: CDR1 MNHNY, CDR2 SVGAGI (reference sequence). The length of the CDR3 is 16 residues. The V gene lost 2 bases and the J gene lost 4 bases, with 17 bases spanning the gap. The CDR3 bases are TGTGCCAGCAGTTACAGCGGACAGAAACTTATCTATGGCTACACCTTC. Amino acid sequence: CASSYSGQKLIYGYTF.

The rearrangement uses TRBV4-3 and TRBJ1-4; D is ambiguous. Looked up from germline, CDR1 is LGHNA and CDR2 is YSLEER. The CDR3 covers 16 residues. V was shortened by 5 bases and J by 6 bases, with 19 bases between the two germline ends. The CDR3 sequence: CASSKGEIRSDEKLFF. CDR3 coding DNA: TGCGCCAGCAGCAAAGGAGAGATCCGGAGTGATGAAAAACTGTTTTTT.

The chain recombines TRBV27 with TRBJ1-2, with D perhaps matching TRBD1 (5 bases). The CDR3 is 16 residues long. V dropped 4 bases and J dropped 3 bases, with 18 bases sitting between them. Germline loops: CDR1 MNHEY, CDR2 SMNVEV (reference sequence). CDR3 residues: CASSSPWGVGDYGYTF. Written as DNA, the CDR3 is TGTGCCAGCAGTTCCCCCTGGGGGGTCGGGGACTATGGCTACACCTTC.

The genes are TRBV2 and TRBJ1-4; D is possibly TRBD1 (5 bases). This CDR3 region has 16 residues. V was clipped by 4 bases and J by 0 bases, with 12 bases between them. Germline V gene lookup returns CDR1 SNHLY and CDR2 FYNNEI. Written as DNA, the CDR3 is TGTGCCAGCAGTGTATCCCAGGGATCAACTAATGAAAAACTGTTTTTT. This sequence encodes CASSVSQGSTNEKLFF.

J is TRBJ2-5 and V is TRBV5-1, with D perhaps matching TRBD1 (7 bases). Germline V CDR1 and CDR2: SGHRS, YFSETQ. This CDR3 is 15 amino acids long. Trimming cost V 7 bases and J 3 bases, with 19 bases left between them. This CDR3 is CASGPQGGVEETQYF. The CDR3 bases are TGCGCCAGCGGGCCCCAGGGGGGAGTAGAAGAGACCCAGTACTTC.

The V and J genes are TRBV15 and TRBJ1-5; the D is unclear. V was clipped by 0 bases and J by 5 bases, with 11 bases between them. From germline, CDR1 is LNHNV and CDR2 YYDKDF (reference sequence). The CDR3 runs to 15 residues. In DNA, the CDR3 is TGTGCCACCAGCAGAGATCTCGACATCCATCAGCCCCAGCATTTT. Residues: CATSRDLDIHQPQHF.

The chain uses TRBV4-1 and TRBJ1-1, with TRBD1 matching over 8 bases. Per germline, CDR1 MGHRA and CDR2 YSYEKL. The CDR3 consists of 16 residues. The V gene end was trimmed by 0 bases and the J gene end by 4 bases; junction bases not matched to a gene: 7. CDR3 nucleotides: TGCGCCAGCAGCCAAGACAGGGGGCGCCTGAGCACTGAAGCTTTCTTT. The encoded protein is CASSQDRGRLSTEAFF.

V usage is TRBV5-1 and J usage is TRBJ1-1; 9 bases are a match to TRBD1. CDR1 and CDR2 (germline): SGHRS, YFSETQ. The CDR3 is 15 amino acids. Unmatched junction bases numbered 4, after V lost 0 bases and J lost 4 bases. The CDR3 region is CASSLGDRATTEAFF. CDR3 in DNA: TGCGCCAGCAGCTTGGGGGACAGGGCGACCACTGAAGCTTTCTTT.

The V call is TRBV29-1, the J call TRBJ2-3; 11 nucleotides agree with TRBD2. The CDR3 consists of 22 residues. CDR1 SQVTM and CDR2 ANQGSEA come from the germline V gene. V shed 3 bases, J shed 0 bases, and the junction held 23 bases outside the gene matches. The CDR3 DNA reads as TGCAGCGTTGACGGACTAAGGGGCACTAGCGGGAGAAGCATCTCGAGCACAGATACGCAGTATTTT. It is translated as CSVDGLRGTSGRSISSTDTQYF.

The CDR3 loop is CASSEYRSKETQYF. Written as DNA, the CDR3 is TGTGCCAGCAGTGAATACAGAAGTAAAGAGACCCAGTACTTC. The rearrangement uses TRBV25-1 and TRBJ2-5; D is undetermined. Trimming left V 0 bases short and J 3 bases short, with 8 bases between. Germline V gene data show CDR1 as MGHDK and CDR2 as SYGVNS. The CDR3 runs 14 residues.

This chain connects TRBV5-4 to TRBJ2-2; 12 bases agree with TRBD2. V was clipped by 4 bases and J by 7 bases; unmatched bases: 17. The CDR3 loop spans 19 amino acids. Germline V CDR1 and CDR2: SGHNT, YYREEE (reference sequence). The CDR3 loop reads CASSPDRGLRTSGNGELFF. The CDR3 DNA sequence: TGTGCCAGCAGCCCAGACAGGGGGCTAAGGACTAGCGGGAACGGGGAGCTGTTTTTT.

This clone was picked up a small number of times. The chain has TRBV9 and TRBJ2-5; the match to TRBD2 covers 8 bases. The CDR3 totals 15 residues. The germline V gene encodes CDR1 SGDLS and CDR2 YYNGEE. J was trimmed by 6 bases and V by 4 bases; bases with no gene match: 11. The CDR3 DNA is TGTGCCAGCAGCCCGGGGGGGGGAATAGAGCAGACCCAGTACTTC. Its protein is CASSPGGGIEQTQYF. Variable domain in full (rest from reference TRBV9 and TRBJ2-5): DSGVTQTPKHLITATGQRVTLRCSPRSGDLSVYWYQQSLDQGLQFLIQYYNGEERAKGNILERFSAQQFPDLHSELNLSSLELGDSALYFCASSPGGGIEQTQYFGPGTRLLVL.

The chain employs TRBV19 and TRBJ2-5; 14 positions match TRBD2. Germline loops: CDR1 LNHDA, CDR2 SQIVND (reference sequence). The CDR3 runs 15 residues. Trimming cost V 5 bases and J 4 bases; bases outside gene matches: 3. The DNA of the CDR3 is TGTGCCAGTAGTTCCGGACTAGCGGGAGGAGAGACCCAGTACTTC. Encoded protein: CASSSGLAGGETQYF.

V and J are TRBV11-2 and TRBJ2-5, with a tentative D call TRBD1 (5 bases). This CDR3 is 14 amino acids long. The V gene's germline CDR1 is SGHAT and CDR2 FQNNGV. Trimming left V 4 bases short and J 1 base short, with 10 bases between. This CDR3 is CASSYGRAQETQYF. As DNA, the CDR3 is TGTGCCAGCAGCTACGGCAGGGCCCAAGAGACCCAGTACTTC.

V and J are TRBV30 and TRBJ2-6, with TRBD2 as a possible D gene (5 bases). Deletions cut 0 bases from V and 2 bases from J, with 11 bases between. CDR3 length equals 16 residues. The germline V gene encodes CDR1 GTSNPN and CDR2 SVGIG (reference sequence). The CDR3 loop is CAWSVRRGAGANVLTF. CDR3 sequence (DNA): TGTGCCTGGAGTGTACGTCGGGGTGCTGGGGCCAACGTCCTGACTTTC.

The chain recombines TRBV28 with TRBJ2-1, with D possibly TRBD2 on 5 matching bases. Between the trimmed V and J ends, which lost 7 bases and 4 bases, there was a span of 20 bases. CDR1 MDHEN and CDR2 SYDVKM come from the germline V gene. This CDR3 is 16 amino acids long. CDR3 DNA: TGTGCCAGCACCCCTGCGGCGGGCAGCGGATACAATGAGCAGTTCTTC. Its translation: CASTPAAGSGYNEQFF.

The chain carries TRBV7-9 and TRBJ2-3; 7 nucleotides agree with TRBD2. This CDR3 is built from 15 residues. J gave up 4 bases and V 1 base, and 5 bases lay outside the gene matches. Germline CDR1 SEHNR, CDR2 FQNEAQ (reference sequence). The CDR3 coding sequence is TGTGCCAGCAGCTTAGGGGCGGGAGCGGCAGATACGCAGTATTTT. Protein product: CASSLGAGAADTQYF.

The chain is built from TRBV7-8 and TRBJ2-7, with TRBD2 identical over 9 bases. CDR1 is SGHVS, CDR2 FQNEAQ, per germline. The V gene end was trimmed by 0 bases and the J gene end by 4 bases; junction bases not matched to a gene: 7. The CDR3 totals 16 residues. In nucleotides, the CDR3 is TGTGCCAGCAGCTTAGCGGGGGTAGCGGGAGAATACGAGCAGTACTTC. Its protein is CASSLAGVAGEYEQYF.

This chain links TRBV30 with TRBJ2-5; 8 bases match TRBD1. The germline V gene encodes CDR1 GTSNPN and CDR2 SVGIG (reference sequence). With V trimmed by 6 bases and J by 4 bases, 4 bases remained unmatched. The CDR3 loop spans 12 amino acids. CDR3: CACTTGGETQYF. The CDR3 region has the DNA TGTGCCTGCACCACAGGGGGAGAGACCCAGTACTTC. The variable domain in full, completed from reference TRBV30 and TRBJ2-5, reads SQTIHQWPATLVQPVGSPLSLECTVEGTSNPNLYWYRQAAGRGLQLLFYSVGIGQISSEVPQNLSASRPQDRQFILSSKKLLLSDSGFYLCACTTGGETQYFGPGTRLLVL.

There are a few counts of this clone. The chain combines TRBV7-2 with TRBJ1-5; a weak D match, TRBD1 (6 bases). The CDR3 extends over 13 amino acids. Germline V gene lookup returns CDR1 SGHTA and CDR2 FQGNSA. Trimming removed 5 bases from V and 3 bases from J, with 8 bases in between. CDR3 sequence (DNA): TGTGCCAGCAGCCGGGACAACAATCAGCCCCAGCATTTT. Translation: CASSRDNNQPQHF.

This rearrangement joins TRBV18 to TRBJ1-4; D is possibly TRBD1 (5 bases). CDR3 length: 16 amino acids. V lost 5 bases and J lost 3, with 16 bases in between. Germline V lookup: CDR1 KGHSH, CDR2 LQKENI. The CDR3 DNA is TGTGCCAGCTCAAGCGGGGCACCAAGTCCTAATGAAAAACTGTTTTTT. It encodes CASSSGAPSPNEKLFF.

The chain recombines TRBV2 with TRBJ2-7; 9 bases align to TRBD2. The V gene's germline CDR1 is SNHLY and CDR2 FYNNEI. The CDR3 loop spans 13 amino acids. V was pared by 7 bases and J by 6 bases, with 7 bases of the junction left unmatched. The CDR3 nucleotides read TGTGCCAGCATTCTCAGGACTAGCGCCGAGCAGTACTTC. Its translation is CASILRTSAEQYF.

This clone came up a few times. The rearrangement links TRBV9 to TRBJ2-3; D possibly corresponds to TRBD2 (5 bases). The V gene lost 4 bases and the J gene lost 3 bases, with 15 bases spanning the gap. The CDR3 runs 15 residues. CDR1 and CDR2 (germline): SGDLS, YYNGEE. The CDR3 loop reads CASSPARDGTDTQYF. The CDR3 DNA follows: TGTGCCAGCAGCCCCGCGAGGGATGGGACAGATACGCAGTATTTT.

Concerning this clone itself: Different DNA sequences within this sample yield the same CDR3. V is TRBV7-2 and J is TRBJ2-3; D is ambiguous. Germline V gene lookup returns CDR1 SGHTA and CDR2 FQGNSA. The CDR3 loop spans 13 amino acids. Between the trimmed V and J ends, which lost 1 base and 2 bases, there was a span of 4 bases. CDR3 in DNA: TGTGCCAGCAGCTTAGGCGCCACAGATACGCAGTATTTT. Its translation is CASSLGATDTQYF. Full variable domain (outside the CDR3, taken from reference TRBV7-2 and TRBJ2-3): GAGVSQSPSNKVTEKGKDVELRCDPISGHTALYWYRQSLGQGLEFLIYFQGNSAPDKSGLPSDRFSAERTGGSVSTLTIQRTQQEDSAVYLCASSLGATDTQYFGPGTRLTVL.

The CDR3 spells CAWRKTGTGVDRYLYYEQYF. The CDR3 DNA sequence: TGTGCCTGGAGGAAGACGGGGACAGGGGTCGACAGATACCTCTACTACGAGCAGTACTTC. The chain uses TRBV30 and TRBJ2-7; TRBD1 aligns across 10 bases. Germline V CDR1 and CDR2: GTSNPN, SVGIG (reference sequence). The CDR3 length is 20 residues. The V and J ends lost 3 bases and 3 bases, in that order; junction bases with no gene match: 23.

This clone showed up just once. The chain recombines TRBV6-1 with TRBJ2-7; 9 bases are shared with TRBD1. Germline V gene lookup returns CDR1 MNHNS and CDR2 SASEGT. This CDR3 contains 14 residues. Trimming at V came to 6 bases and at J to 0 bases, leaving 3 bases not matched to a gene. In DNA, the CDR3 is TGTGCCAGCAGAAAGGGACAGGGCTCCTACGAGCAGTACTTC. Translated, it gives CASRKGQGSYEQYF.

The chain has TRBV25-1 and TRBJ1-6; 8 nucleotides agree with TRBD1. The CDR3 contains 14 residues. The ends lost 4 bases at V and 11 bases at J; junction bases unmatched: 7. The germline V gene encodes CDR1 MGHDK and CDR2 SYGVNS. In nucleotides, the CDR3 is TGTGCCAGCAGTGCCCGACAGGGGAGGGCACCCCTCCACTTT. The encoded protein is CASSARQGRAPLHF.